Listed below are T cell receptor beta chains from one sample, sequenced in a study of cytomegalovirus exposure and HLA in healthy donors. Here immunoSEQ multiplex PCR was the method, and the copy in TCRdb shows in-frame clones only, minus some. The sample includes about 220,000 clones, 85% to 95% of them seen just once. Material for sequencing was PBMCs. The receptors were sampled from a woman under 30 in good health and CMV-seronegative. CDR3s include the opening cysteine and the closing phenylalanine or tryptophan. The D gene is left open where the match is weak. Rows may omit the clone size; those that give it use once, few, many or a size class.

J	length	V	size	D	CDR3	DNA
TRBJ2-1	13	TRBV18	NA	TRBD2	CASSTSGYNEQFF	TGTGCCAGCTCAACTAGCGGTTACAATGAGCAGTTCTTC
TRBJ2-1	15	TRBV5-4	NA	TRBD1	CASSLRTGVYNEQFF	TGTGCCAGCAGCTTGAGAACAGGGGTCTACAATGAGCAGTTCTTC
TRBJ1-1	16	TRBV27	NA	NA	CASSYYTKGGAYEAFF	TGTGCCAGCAGCTATTACACCAAGGGGGGGGCATATGAAGCTTTCTTT
TRBJ1-2	14	TRBV29-1	few	NA	CSVEGVEGGYGYTF	TGCAGCGTTGAAGGGGTGGAGGGTGGCTATGGCTACACCTTC
TRBJ2-2	16	TRBV12-5	NA	NA	CASGLVVSGRTGELFF	TGTGCTAGTGGTTTGGTAGTTTCGGGGAGGACCGGGGAGCTGTTTTTT
TRBJ2-5	14	TRBV5-1	NA	TRBD2	CASSRDYSQETQYF	TGCGCCAGCAGCCGGGACTACTCCCAAGAGACCCAGTACTTC
TRBJ1-1	15	TRBV19	NA	NA	CASSPPTGGHTEAFF	TGTGCCAGTAGTCCCCCCACAGGTGGCCACACTGAAGCTTTCTTT
TRBJ1-3	17	TRBV11-2	few	TRBD1	CASSKGGQGIDGNTIYF	TGTGCCAGCAGTAAGGGAGGACAGGGAATAGACGGAAACACCATATATTTT
TRBJ2-3	16	TRBV7-2	NA	NA	CASSFFLQRPTDTQYF	TGTGCCAGCAGCTTTTTTTTACAGAGACCCACAGATACGCAGTATTTT
TRBJ1-1	18	TRBV7-2	NA	NA	CASSLSSPWSRAGTEAFF	TGTGCCAGCAGCTTATCATCCCCGTGGTCGCGGGCCGGCACTGAAGCTTTCTTT
TRBJ2-2	12	TRBV6-4	NA	TRBD2	CASSRDYGELFF	TGTGCCAGCAGCCGGGACTACGGGGAGCTGTTTTTT
TRBJ1-1	12	TRBV28	NA	NA	CASSLRGTEAFF	TGTGCCAGCAGTTTGAGAGGGACTGAAGCTTTCTTT
TRBJ1-2	13	TRBV19	large	NA	CASSIRGNYGYTF	TGTGCCAGTAGTATCCGCGGGAACTATGGCTACACCTTC
TRBJ1-1	15	TRBV7-9	once	NA	CASNQRAGMNTEAFF	TGTGCCAGCAATCAGAGGGCTGGCATGAACACTGAAGCTTTCTTT
TRBJ2-7	14	TRBV27	NA	TRBD1	CASSPRQGPYEQYF	TGTGCCAGCAGTCCAAGACAGGGGCCCTACGAGCAGTACTTC
TRBJ2-1	19	TRBV5-1	once	TRBD2	CASSSGLAGGSLSYNEQFF	TGCGCCAGCAGCTCGGGACTAGCGGGAGGGTCCCTCTCCTACAATGAGCAGTTCTTC
TRBJ2-3	16	TRBV5-1	NA	TRBD1	CASSLGDSLSTDTQYF	TGCGCCAGCAGCTTGGGGGACAGCCTATCCACAGATACGCAGTATTTT
TRBJ2-3	15	TRBV5-1	NA	NA	CASSSQLGDTDTQYF	TGCGCCAGCAGCTCTCAACTAGGAGACACAGATACGCAGTATTTT
TRBJ2-7	16	TRBV15	once	TRBD2	CATSSKTGTSGYEQYF	TGTGCCACCAGCAGCAAGACCGGGACTAGCGGCTACGAGCAGTACTTC
TRBJ2-2	16	TRBV9	NA	TRBD2	CASSVPGLAGIGELFF	TGTGCCAGCAGCGTACCGGGACTAGCGGGAATCGGGGAGCTGTTTTTT
TRBJ2-7	15	TRBV6-1	NA	NA	CASSEEIAAMGEQYF	TGTGCCAGCAGTGAAGAGATAGCGGCGATGGGCGAGCAGTACTTC
TRBJ2-7	15	TRBV18	NA	NA	CASSPLGRGDYEQYF	TGTGCCAGCTCACCATTAGGTCGGGGTGACTACGAGCAGTACTTC
TRBJ2-7	17	TRBV6-1	NA	TRBD2	CASSEAWGTSGTYEQYF	TGTGCCAGCAGTGAAGCGTGGGGGACTAGCGGCACCTACGAGCAGTACTTC
TRBJ2-4	14	TRBV30	few	NA	CAWSVGGSRNIQYF	TGTGCCTGGAGTGTAGGTGGATCGCGGAACATTCAGTACTTC
TRBJ2-7	16	TRBV27	NA	TRBD2	CASSPLSGRARYEQYF	TGTGCCAGCAGTCCCCTTAGCGGGAGGGCCAGGTACGAGCAGTACTTC